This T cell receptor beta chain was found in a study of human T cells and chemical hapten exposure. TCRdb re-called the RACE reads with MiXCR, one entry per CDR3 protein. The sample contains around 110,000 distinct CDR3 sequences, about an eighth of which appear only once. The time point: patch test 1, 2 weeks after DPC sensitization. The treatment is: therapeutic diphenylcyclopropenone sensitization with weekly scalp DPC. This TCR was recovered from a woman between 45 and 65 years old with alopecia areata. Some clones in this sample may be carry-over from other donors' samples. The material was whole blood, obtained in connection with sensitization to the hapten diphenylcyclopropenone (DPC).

CDR3 sequence (DNA): TGCAGTGCTAGAGATAATGAAGCTTTCTTT. Protein sequence: CSARDNEAFF. The V gene is TRBV20-1, the J gene TRBJ1-1; unclear D gene. The V end lost 0 bases, the J end lost 7 bases, and 3 bases lay between the germline ends. Per germline, CDR1 DFQATT and CDR2 SNEGSKA (reference sequence). The CDR3 has 10 residues.